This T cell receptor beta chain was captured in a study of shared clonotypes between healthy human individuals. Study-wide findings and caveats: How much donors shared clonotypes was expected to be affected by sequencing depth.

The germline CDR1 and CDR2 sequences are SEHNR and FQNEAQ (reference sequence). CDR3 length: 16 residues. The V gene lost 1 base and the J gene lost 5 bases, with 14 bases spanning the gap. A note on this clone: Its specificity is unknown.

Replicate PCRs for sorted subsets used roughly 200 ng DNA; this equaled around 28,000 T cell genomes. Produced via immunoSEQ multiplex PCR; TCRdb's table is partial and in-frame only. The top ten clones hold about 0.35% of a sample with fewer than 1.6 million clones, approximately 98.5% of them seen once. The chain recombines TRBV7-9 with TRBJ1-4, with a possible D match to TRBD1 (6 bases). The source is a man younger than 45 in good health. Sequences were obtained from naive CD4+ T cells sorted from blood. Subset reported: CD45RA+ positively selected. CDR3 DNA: TGTGCCAGCAGCTTAGGGGAGACAGGAAGAAATGAAAAACTGTTTTTT. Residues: CASSLGETGRNEKLFF.